The TCR beta chain under discussion was sequenced for a study of chemoradiotherapy in HPV16-positive cancers. General study results and limits: HPV-specific T cells were functionally defined from only two HPV16-positive patients. In HPV16-positive patients, HPV-responsive T-cell expansion tracked better recurrence-free survival.

As regards this clone: Its target is unknown.

Sequencing used immunoSEQ multiplex PCR; TCRdb keeps in-frame clones, though not all of them. The table shows thousands of clones, with 85% to 90% occurring only once. This CDR3 has 17 amino acids. V gave up 0 bases and J gave up 2 bases, with 14 bases separating them. Germline V gives CDR1 MGHRA, CDR2 YSYEKL. Sample: tumor tissue, taken from a patient who underwent chemoradiotherapy. The TCR originated in a human donor with HPV-associated anogenital cancer. The chain employs TRBV4-1 and TRBJ1-3; D perhaps matches TRBD1 (5 bases). CDR3 residues: CASSQEVRVIPGNTIYF. As DNA, the CDR3 is TGCGCCAGCAGCCAAGAAGTCAGGGTAATCCCTGGAAACACCATATATTTT.